Included here is one T cell receptor (beta chain) sequence, with context. V gave up 2 bases and J gave up 7 bases; unmatched junction bases: 8. Germline CDR1 reads SGHTA; CDR2 reads FQGNSA. CDR3 length equals 15 residues. This sample was included in a study of T cell changes during pregnancy in multiple sclerosis. This table comes from immunoSEQ multiplex PCR, and its TCRdb copy is limited to in-frame clones, with some not included. Of 70,000 to 95,000 clones listed, around 95% were seen once; the top ten hold around 0.75%. This sequence joins TRBV7-2 and TRBJ2-1; 7 bases agree with TRBD2. The sequencing here drew on peripheral blood, taken in the second trimester of pregnancy. The sequence derives from a female donor in good health, enrolled as a control in a pregnancy study. The CDR3 is CASSLSGAHENEQFF. The CDR3 bases are TGTGCCAGCAGCTTAAGCGGGGCCCATGAAAATGAGCAGTTCTTC.